These T cell receptor beta chains were read from a single sample in a study of T cell changes during pregnancy in multiple sclerosis. Profiling relied on immunoSEQ multiplex PCR, and the TCRdb table lists in-frame clones only, not all of them. This table has about 40,000 clones, 75% to 95% appearing once. The sequencing here drew on CD8+ T cells from peripheral blood mononuclear cells, taken before pregnancy. All receptors come from a female donor with multiple sclerosis, enrolled in a pregnancy study. CDR3s include the opening cysteine and the closing phenylalanine or tryptophan. A D gene is named only where the DNA matches it firmly. Expanded clones are given a class, and other clones once, few, many or no size at all.

V gene	D gene	J gene	clone size	CDR3 protein	CDR3 DNA
TRBV5-4	TRBD2	TRBJ2-7	.	CASSFRGGEQYF	TGTGCCAGCAGCTTCCGCGGGGGCGAGCAGTACTTC
TRBV7-9	.	TRBJ2-3	.	CASSVGGDTQYF	TGTGCCAGCAGCGTTGGGGGGGATACGCAGTATTTT
TRBV19	.	TRBJ2-7	.	CASKSSAGSSYEQYF	TGTGCCAGTAAATCTTCGGCCGGGAGCTCCTACGAGCAGTACTTC
TRBV4-3	TRBD2	TRBJ2-1	.	CASSQGLATEQFF	TGCGCCAGCAGCCAGGGACTAGCGACTGAGCAGTTCTTC
TRBV7-9	TRBD1	TRBJ2-2	once	CASSPRTGIGTGELFF	TGTGCCAGCAGCCCCCGGACAGGGATTGGCACCGGGGAGCTGTTTTTT
TRBV9	TRBD2	TRBJ2-7	.	CASSLAGAPYEQYF	TGTGCCAGCAGCCTAGCGGGAGCCCCCTACGAGCAGTACTTC
TRBV27	.	TRBJ2-7	.	CASSLGPVYEQYF	TGTGCCAGCAGTTTAGGGCCCGTATACGAGCAGTACTTC
TRBV10-1	.	TRBJ2-7	.	CASPCRGVGEQYF	TGCGCCAGCCCCTGTAGGGGTGTAGGAGAGCAGTACTTC
TRBV27	.	TRBJ1-2	.	CASSSLSGAEGYTF	TGTGCCAGCAGTTCCCTCTCTGGGGCAGAAGGCTACACCTTC
TRBV5-1	.	TRBJ2-1	once	CASSRALGNEQFF	TGCGCCAGCAGCCGAGCCCTAGGAAATGAGCAGTTCTTC
TRBV12-5	.	TRBJ2-7	.	CASAQGPYEQYF	TGTGCTAGTGCTCAGGGGCCCTACGAGCAGTACTTC
TRBV4-2	TRBD2	TRBJ2-1	.	CASSQLRGEANEQFF	TGTGCCAGCAGCCAGCTACGGGGGGAGGCCAATGAGCAGTTCTTC
TRBV28	.	TRBJ1-1	.	CASHSAPVSAFF	TGTGCCAGCCACAGTGCCCCGGTGAGCGCTTTCTTT
TRBV25-1	.	TRBJ1-2	.	CASISSDRGGYTF	TGTGCCAGCATATCCTCGGACAGAGGAGGCTACACCTTC
TRBV28	.	TRBJ1-5	.	CASSFSVNQPQHF	TGTGCCAGCAGTTTCTCCGTAAATCAGCCCCAGCATTTT
TRBV10-3	TRBD2	TRBJ2-3	.	CAIRSRLAGGPEGFPSGTDTQYF	TGTGCCATCAGATCAAGACTAGCGGGAGGGCCGGAGGGCTTCCCAAGTGGCACAGATACGCAGTATTTT
TRBV5-4	.	TRBJ2-6	.	CASSLEGLTNVLTF	TGTGCCAGCAGCTTGGAGGGGTTAACCAACGTCCTGACTTTC
TRBV13	.	TRBJ2-3	.	CASSLISGLSDTQYF	TGTGCCAGCAGCTTAATAAGCGGATTATCAGATACGCAGTATTTT
TRBV7-9	.	TRBJ1-3	.	CASSSQGLSGNTIYF	TGTGCCAGCAGCTCGCAGGGACTCTCTGGAAACACCATATATTTT
TRBV28	.	TRBJ1-1	once	CASSLPSPEAFF	TGTGCCAGCAGTTTGCCCAGTCCTGAAGCTTTCTTT
TRBV13	TRBD2	TRBJ2-7	.	CASSPRTSAASYEQYF	TGTGCCAGCAGCCCCAGGACTAGCGCGGCCTCCTACGAGCAGTACTTC
TRBV10-3	.	TRBJ2-7	medium-sized	CANRKPGAYEQYF	TGTGCCAACCGAAAACCGGGGGCCTACGAGCAGTACTTC